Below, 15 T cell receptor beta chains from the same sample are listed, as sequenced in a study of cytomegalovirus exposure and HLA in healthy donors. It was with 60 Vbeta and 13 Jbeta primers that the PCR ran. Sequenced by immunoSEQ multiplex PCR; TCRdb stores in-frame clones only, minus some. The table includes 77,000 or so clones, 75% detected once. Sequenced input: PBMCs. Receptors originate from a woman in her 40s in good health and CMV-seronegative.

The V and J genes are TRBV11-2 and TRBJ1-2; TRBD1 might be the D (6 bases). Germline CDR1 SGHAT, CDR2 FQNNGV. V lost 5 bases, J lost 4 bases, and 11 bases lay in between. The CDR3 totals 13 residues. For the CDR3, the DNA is TGTGCCAGCAGCATAGGACAGAGCTATGGCTACACCTTC. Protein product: CASSIGQSYGYTF.

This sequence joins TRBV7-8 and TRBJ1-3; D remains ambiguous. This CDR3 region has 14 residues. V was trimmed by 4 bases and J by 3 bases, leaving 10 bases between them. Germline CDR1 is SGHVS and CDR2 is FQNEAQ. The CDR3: CASSSRGIGNTIYF. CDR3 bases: TGTGCCAGCAGCTCCCGGGGAATTGGAAACACCATATATTTT. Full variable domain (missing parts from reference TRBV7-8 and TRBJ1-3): GAGVSQSPRYKVAKRGQDVALRCDPISGHVSLFWYQQALGQGPEFLTYFQNEAQLDKSGLPSDRFFAERPEGSVSTLKIQRTQQEDSAVYLCASSSRGIGNTIYFGEGSWLTVV.

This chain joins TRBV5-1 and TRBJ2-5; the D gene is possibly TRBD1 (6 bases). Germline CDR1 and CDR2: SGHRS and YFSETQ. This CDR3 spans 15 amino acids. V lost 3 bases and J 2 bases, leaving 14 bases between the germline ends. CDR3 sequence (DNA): TGCGCCAGCAGCTCAGGTCAGGGGTGGCAAGAGACCCAGTACTTC. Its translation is CASSSGQGWQETQYF.

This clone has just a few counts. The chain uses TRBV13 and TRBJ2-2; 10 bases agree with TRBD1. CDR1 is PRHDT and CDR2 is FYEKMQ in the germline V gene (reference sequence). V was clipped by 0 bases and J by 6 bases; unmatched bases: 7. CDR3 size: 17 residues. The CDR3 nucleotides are TGTGCCAGCAGCTTAGGGCGGGGACAGGGGTTGCCCGGGGAGCTGTTTTTT. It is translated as CASSLGRGQGLPGELFF.

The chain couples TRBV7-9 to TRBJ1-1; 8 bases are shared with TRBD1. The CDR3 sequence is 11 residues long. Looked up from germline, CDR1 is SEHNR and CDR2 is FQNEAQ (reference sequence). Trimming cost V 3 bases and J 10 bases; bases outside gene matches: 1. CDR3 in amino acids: CASSFTGGAFF. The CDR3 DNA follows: TGTGCCAGCAGCTTCACAGGGGGAGCTTTCTTT.

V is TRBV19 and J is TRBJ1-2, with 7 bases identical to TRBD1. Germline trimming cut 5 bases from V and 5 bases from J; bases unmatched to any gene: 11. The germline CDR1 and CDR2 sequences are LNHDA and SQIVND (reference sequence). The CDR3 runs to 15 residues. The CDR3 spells CASSRSVGGGYGYTF. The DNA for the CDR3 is TGTGCCAGTAGTCGGTCCGTAGGGGGCGGGTATGGCTACACCTTC.

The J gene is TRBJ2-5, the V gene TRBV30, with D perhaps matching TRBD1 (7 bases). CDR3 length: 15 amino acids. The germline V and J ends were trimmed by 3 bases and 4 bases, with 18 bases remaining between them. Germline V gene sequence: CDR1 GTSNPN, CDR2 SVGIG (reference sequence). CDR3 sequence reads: CAWSRRGDAIETQYF. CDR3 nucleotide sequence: TGTGCCTGGAGCCGCAGGGGGGACGCAATAGAGACCCAGTACTTC.

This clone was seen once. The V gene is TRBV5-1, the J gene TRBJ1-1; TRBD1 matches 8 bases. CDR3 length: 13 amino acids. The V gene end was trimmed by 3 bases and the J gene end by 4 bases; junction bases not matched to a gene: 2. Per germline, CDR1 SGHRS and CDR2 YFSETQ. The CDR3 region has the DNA TGCGCCAGCAGCTCCGACAGGGGCACTGAAGCTTTCTTT. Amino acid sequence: CASSSDRGTEAFF. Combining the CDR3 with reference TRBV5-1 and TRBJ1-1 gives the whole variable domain KAGVTQTPRYLIKTRGQQVTLSCSPISGHRSVSWYQQTPGQGLQFLFEYFSETQRNKGNFPGRFSGRQFSNSRSEMNVSTLELGDSALYLCASSSDRGTEAFFGQGTRLTVV.

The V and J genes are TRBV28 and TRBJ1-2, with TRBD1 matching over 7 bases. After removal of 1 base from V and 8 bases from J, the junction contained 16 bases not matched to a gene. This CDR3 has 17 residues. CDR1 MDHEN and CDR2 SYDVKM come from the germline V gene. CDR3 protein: CASSLSRDRLPMKGYTF. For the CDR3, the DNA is TGTGCCAGCAGTTTATCGCGGGACAGACTTCCCATGAAGGGCTACACCTTC.

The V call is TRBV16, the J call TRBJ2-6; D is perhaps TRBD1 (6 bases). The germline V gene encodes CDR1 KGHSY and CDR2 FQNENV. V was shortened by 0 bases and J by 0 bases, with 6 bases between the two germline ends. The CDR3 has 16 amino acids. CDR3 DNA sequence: TGTGCCAGCAGCCAATCGGGACACTCTGGGGCCAACGTCCTGACTTTC. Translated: CASSQSGHSGANVLTF.

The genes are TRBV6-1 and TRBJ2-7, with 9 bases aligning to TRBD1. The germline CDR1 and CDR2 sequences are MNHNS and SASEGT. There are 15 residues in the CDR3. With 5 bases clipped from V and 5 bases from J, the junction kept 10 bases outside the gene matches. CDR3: CASSRPGQGLDEQYF. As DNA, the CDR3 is TGTGCCAGCAGTAGACCGGGACAGGGCCTGGACGAGCAGTACTTC.

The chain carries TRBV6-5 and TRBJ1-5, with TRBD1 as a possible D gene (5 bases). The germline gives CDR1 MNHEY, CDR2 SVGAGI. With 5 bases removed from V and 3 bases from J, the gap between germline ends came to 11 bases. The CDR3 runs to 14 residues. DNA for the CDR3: TGTGCCAGCAGTCCAACCAGGGTCAATCAGCCCCAGCATTTT. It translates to CASSPTRVNQPQHF.

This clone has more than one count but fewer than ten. DNA of the CDR3: TGTGCCAGCAGTCCGTCAGGACAGGGGGCAATGGAAAAACTGTTTTTT. Encoded protein: CASSPSGQGAMEKLFF. This chain uses TRBV2 with TRBJ1-4; TRBD1 matches at 11 bases. V lost 5 bases to trimming and J lost 8 bases; unmatched junction nucleotides: 10. The CDR3 length is 16 residues. CDR1 is SNHLY, CDR2 FYNNEI, per germline. Looking up the rest from reference TRBV2 and TRBJ1-4 gives the full variable domain: EPEVTQTPSHQVTQMGQEVILRCVPISNHLYFYWYRQILGQKVEFLVSFYNNEISEKSEIFDDQFSVERPDGSNFTLKIRSTKLEDSAMYFCASSPSGQGAMEKLFFGSGTQLSVL.

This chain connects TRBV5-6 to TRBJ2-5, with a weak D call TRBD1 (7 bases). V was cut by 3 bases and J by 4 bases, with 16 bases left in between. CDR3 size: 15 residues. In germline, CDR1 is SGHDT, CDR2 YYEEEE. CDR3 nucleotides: TGTGCCAGCAGCTCTCAGGGGGGAGGTGGAGAGACCCAGTACTTC. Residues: CASSSQGGGGETQYF.

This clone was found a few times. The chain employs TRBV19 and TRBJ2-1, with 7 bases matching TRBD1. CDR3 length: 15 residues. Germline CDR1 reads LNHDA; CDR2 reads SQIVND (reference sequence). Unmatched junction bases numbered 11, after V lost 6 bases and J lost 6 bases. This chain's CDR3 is CASRPLGTAFNEQFF. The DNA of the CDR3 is TGTGCCAGTAGACCCCTAGGGACAGCCTTCAATGAGCAGTTCTTC.